The clone carrying this T cell receptor (beta chain) was counted between two and nine times. What it binds is not known. In total, each donor contributed a single heparinised blood draw that averaged about 120 mL. Sorting gave populations that all exceeded 98% purity. Trimming pared 0 bases from V and 9 bases from J, leaving 13 bases between. Germline V gives CDR1 SGHRS, CDR2 YFSETQ. The CDR3 totals 15 residues. The data stem from a study of beta chain features in type 1 diabetes. Study observations and caveats: All four CD4+ subsets from Type 1 diabetes patients carried moderately but significantly shorter TCRB CDR3s.

Every bit of the isolated RNA underwent reverse transcription, so sequencing read expressed TCRB transcripts. The assay was immunoSEQ multiplex PCR, and TCRdb's table has in-frame clones only and misses some. This sample has some 360,000 clones; over 8.5% occur once, and the top ten carry about 0.64%. Sequencing used central memory CD4+ T cells from blood. V is TRBV5-1 and J is TRBJ1-6, with D uncertain. The source of this sequence is a man younger than 45 with type 1 diabetes. CDR3 DNA: TGCGCCAGCAGCTTGGGGCCCCGAGGAGGTTCACCCCTCCACTTT. Residues: CASSLGPRGGSPLHF.